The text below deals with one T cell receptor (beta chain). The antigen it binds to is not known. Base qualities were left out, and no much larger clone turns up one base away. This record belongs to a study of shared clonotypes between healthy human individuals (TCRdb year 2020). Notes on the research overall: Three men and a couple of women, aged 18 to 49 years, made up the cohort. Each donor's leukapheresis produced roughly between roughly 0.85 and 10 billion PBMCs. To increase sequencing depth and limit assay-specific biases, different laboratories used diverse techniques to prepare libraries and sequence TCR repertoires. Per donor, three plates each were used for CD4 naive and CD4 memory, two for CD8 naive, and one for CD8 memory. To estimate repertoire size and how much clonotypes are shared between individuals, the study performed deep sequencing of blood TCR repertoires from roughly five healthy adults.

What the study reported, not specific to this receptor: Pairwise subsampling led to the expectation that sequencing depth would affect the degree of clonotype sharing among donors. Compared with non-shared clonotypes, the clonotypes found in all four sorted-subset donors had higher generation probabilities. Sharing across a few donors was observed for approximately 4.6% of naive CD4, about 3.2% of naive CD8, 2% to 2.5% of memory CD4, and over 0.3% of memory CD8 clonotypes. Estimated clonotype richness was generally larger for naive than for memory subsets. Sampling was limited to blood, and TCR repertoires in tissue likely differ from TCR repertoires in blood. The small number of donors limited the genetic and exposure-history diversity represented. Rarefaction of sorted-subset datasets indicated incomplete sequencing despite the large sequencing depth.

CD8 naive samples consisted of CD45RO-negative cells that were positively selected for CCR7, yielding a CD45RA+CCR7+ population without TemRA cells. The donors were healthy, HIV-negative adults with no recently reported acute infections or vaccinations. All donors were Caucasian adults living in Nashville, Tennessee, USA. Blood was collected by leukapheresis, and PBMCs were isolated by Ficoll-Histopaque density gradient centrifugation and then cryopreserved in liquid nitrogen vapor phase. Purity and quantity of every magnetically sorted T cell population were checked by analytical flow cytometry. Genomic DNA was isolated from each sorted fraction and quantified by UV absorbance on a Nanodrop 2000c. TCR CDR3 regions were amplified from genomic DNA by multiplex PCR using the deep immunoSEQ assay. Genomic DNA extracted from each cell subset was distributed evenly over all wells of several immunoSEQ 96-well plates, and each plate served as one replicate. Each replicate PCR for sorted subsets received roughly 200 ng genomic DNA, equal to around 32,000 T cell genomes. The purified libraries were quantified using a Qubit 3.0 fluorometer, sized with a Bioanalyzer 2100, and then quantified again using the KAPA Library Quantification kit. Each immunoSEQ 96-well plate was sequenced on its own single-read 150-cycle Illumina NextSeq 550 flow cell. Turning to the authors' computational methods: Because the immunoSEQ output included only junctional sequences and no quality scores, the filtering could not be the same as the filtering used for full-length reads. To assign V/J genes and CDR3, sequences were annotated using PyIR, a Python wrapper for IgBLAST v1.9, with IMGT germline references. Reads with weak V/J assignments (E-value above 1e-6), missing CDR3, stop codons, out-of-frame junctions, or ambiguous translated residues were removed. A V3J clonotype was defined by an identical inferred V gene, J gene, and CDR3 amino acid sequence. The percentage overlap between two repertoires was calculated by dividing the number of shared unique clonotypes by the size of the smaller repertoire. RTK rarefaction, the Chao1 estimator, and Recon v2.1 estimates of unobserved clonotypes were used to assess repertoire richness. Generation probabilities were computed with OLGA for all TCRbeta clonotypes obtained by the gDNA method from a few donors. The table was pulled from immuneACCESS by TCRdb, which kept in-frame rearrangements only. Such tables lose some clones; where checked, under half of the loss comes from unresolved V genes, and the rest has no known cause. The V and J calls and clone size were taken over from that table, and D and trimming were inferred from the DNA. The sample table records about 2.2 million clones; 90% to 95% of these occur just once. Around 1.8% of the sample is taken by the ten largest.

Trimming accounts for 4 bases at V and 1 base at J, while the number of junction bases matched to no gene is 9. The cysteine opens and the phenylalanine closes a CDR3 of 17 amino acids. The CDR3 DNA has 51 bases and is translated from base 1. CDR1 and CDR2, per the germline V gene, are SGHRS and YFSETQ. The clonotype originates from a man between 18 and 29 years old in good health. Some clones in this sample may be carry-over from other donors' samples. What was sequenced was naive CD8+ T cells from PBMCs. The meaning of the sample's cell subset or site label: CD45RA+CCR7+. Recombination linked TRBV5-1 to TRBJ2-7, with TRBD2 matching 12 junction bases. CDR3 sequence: CASSQGLAGLLSYEQYF. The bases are TGCGCCAGCAGCCAGGGACTAGCGGGCCTCCTATCCTACGAGCAGTACTTC.